Below are 8 T cell receptor beta chains sequenced from a single sample in a study of radiotherapy plus CTLA-4 blockade in lung cancer. Sequencing used immunoSEQ multiplex PCR; TCRdb keeps in-frame clones, though not all of them. The table has roughly 53,000 clones, roughly 84% seen once. Sequenced material: peripheral blood, taken from a patient treated with radiotherapy plus ipilimumab. All receptors derive from a human donor with non-small cell lung cancer who had a partial response to radiotherapy plus ipilimumab.

This clone was seen just once. This chain uses TRBV9 with TRBJ1-5; D possibly corresponds to TRBD1 (6 bases). The CDR3 sequence is 15 residues long. The germline CDR1 and CDR2 sequences are SGDLS and YYNGEE. V was shortened by 4 bases and J by 1 base, with 12 bases between the two germline ends. CDR3 region: CASSLQGSSNQPQHF. In nucleotides, the CDR3 is TGTGCCAGCAGCTTACAGGGTTCGAGCAATCAGCCCCAGCATTTT.

This clone appeared once. V is TRBV29-1 and J is TRBJ2-1; maybe TRBD2 (6 bases). The V gene lost 7 bases and the J gene lost 4 bases, with 14 bases spanning the gap. The CDR3 has 13 residues. Germline CDR1 is SQVTM and CDR2 is ANQGSEA. The CDR3 DNA reads TGCAGCGCCTTAGCGGCGAGATACAATGAGCAGTTCTTC. Translation gives CSALAARYNEQFF.

V usage is TRBV30 and J usage is TRBJ2-1, with 7 bases that match TRBD2. V shed 3 bases and J 6 bases; nucleotides not matched to a gene: 5. Germline CDR1 reads GTSNPN; CDR2 reads SVGIG (reference sequence). The CDR3 runs 13 residues. The CDR3 DNA reads as TGTGCCTGGAGCTTGGGGGGGGGCAATGAGCAGTTCTTC. It codes for CAWSLGGGNEQFF.

This rearrangement joins TRBV7-9 to TRBJ1-6; D might be TRBD1 (6 bases). This CDR3 spans 17 amino acids. The germline V and J ends were trimmed by 0 bases and 2 bases, with 11 bases remaining between them. Germline V gene data show CDR1 as SEHNR and CDR2 as FQNEAQ (reference sequence). CDR3 region: CASSLALGQTYNSPLHF. In DNA, the CDR3 is TGTGCCAGCAGCTTAGCCCTTGGACAGACCTATAATTCACCCCTCCACTTT.

This clone was observed a single time. This sequence joins TRBV19 and TRBJ2-5, with a weak D call TRBD1 (5 bases). The length of the CDR3 is 12 residues. Trimming left V 5 bases short and J 4 bases short, with 8 bases between. Germline CDR1 and CDR2: LNHDA and SQIVND (reference sequence). CDR3 in amino acids: CASSFRGETQYF. In nucleotides, the CDR3 is TGTGCCAGTAGTTTTAGGGGAGAGACCCAGTACTTC.

This clone was detected only once. The V and J genes are TRBV5-1 and TRBJ2-5; possible D gene TRBD1, 6 bases. The CDR3 consists of 13 residues. Per germline, CDR1 SGHRS and CDR2 YFSETQ. The V gene lost 4 bases and the J gene lost 4 bases, with 11 bases spanning the gap. The CDR3 loop reads CASSQGMGETQYF. Here the CDR3 DNA reads TGCGCCAGCAGCCAGGGGATGGGAGAGACCCAGTACTTC.

The rearrangement joins TRBV6-5 to TRBJ1-5; tentatively, D is TRBD1 (6 bases). This CDR3 region has 16 residues. Trimming stripped 0 bases from V and 4 bases from J, with 13 bases between. In germline, CDR1 is MNHEY, CDR2 SVGAGI. The chain's CDR3 is CASSYSAGEGNQPQHF. CDR3 nucleotides: TGTGCCAGCAGTTACTCGGCAGGGGAAGGGAATCAGCCCCAGCATTTT.

This rearrangement joins TRBV11-2 to TRBJ1-5; a weak D match, TRBD1 (5 bases). Germline V gene data show CDR1 as SGHAT and CDR2 as FQNNGV. Trimming left V 1 base short and J 4 bases short, with 17 bases between. The CDR3 contains 17 residues. Here the CDR3 DNA reads TGTGCCAGCAGCTTAGCGATTGAAGGGGATAAAAATCAGCCCCAGCATTTT. It codes for CASSLAIEGDKNQPQHF.